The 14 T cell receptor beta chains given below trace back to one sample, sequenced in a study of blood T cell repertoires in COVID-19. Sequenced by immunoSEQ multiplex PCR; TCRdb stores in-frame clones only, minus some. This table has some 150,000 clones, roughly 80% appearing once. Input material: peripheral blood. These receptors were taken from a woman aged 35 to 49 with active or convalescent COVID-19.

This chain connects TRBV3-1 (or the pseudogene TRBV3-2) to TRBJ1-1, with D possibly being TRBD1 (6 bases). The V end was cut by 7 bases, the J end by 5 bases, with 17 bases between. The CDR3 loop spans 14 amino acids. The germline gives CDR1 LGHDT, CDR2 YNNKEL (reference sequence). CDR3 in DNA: TGTGCCAGCAACCGGGGGGGCGTTGGAACTGAAGCTTTCTTT. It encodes CASNRGGVGTEAFF.

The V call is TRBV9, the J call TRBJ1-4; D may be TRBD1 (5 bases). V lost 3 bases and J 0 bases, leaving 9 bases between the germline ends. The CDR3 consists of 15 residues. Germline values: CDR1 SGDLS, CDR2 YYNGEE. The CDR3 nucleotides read TGTGCCAGCAGCGCCAGACAGACAACTAATGAAAAACTGTTTTTT. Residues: CASSARQTTNEKLFF.

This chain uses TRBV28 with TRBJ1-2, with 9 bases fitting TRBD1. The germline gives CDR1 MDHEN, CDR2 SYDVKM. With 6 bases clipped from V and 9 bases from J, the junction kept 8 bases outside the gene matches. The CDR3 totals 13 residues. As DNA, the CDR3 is TGTGCCAGCAGGGGACAGGGAGGCTGGAGCTACACCTTC. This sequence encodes CASRGQGGWSYTF.

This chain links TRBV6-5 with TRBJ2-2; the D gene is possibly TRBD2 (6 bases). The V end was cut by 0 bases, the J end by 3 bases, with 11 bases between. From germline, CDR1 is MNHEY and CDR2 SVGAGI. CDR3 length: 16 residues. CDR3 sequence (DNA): TGTGCCAGCAGTTACTCGTTCGGGGAGGACACCGGGGAGCTGTTTTTT. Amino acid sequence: CASSYSFGEDTGELFF.

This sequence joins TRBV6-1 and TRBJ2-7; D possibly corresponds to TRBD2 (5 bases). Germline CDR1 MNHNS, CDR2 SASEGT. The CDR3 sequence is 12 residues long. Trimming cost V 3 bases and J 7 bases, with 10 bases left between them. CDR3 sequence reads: CASSDPTGEQYF. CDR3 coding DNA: TGTGCCAGCAGTGATCCGACGGGGGAGCAGTACTTC.

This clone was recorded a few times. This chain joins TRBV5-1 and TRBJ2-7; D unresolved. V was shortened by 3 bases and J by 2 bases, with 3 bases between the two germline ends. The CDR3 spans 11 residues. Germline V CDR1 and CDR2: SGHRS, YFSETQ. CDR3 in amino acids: CASSSAYEQYF. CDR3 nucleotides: TGCGCCAGCAGCTCGGCCTACGAGCAGTACTTC.

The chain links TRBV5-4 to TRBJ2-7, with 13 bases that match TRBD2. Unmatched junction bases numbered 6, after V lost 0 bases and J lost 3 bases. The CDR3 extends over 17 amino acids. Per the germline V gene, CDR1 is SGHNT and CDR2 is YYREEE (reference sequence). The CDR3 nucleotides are TGTGCCAGCAGCTTGGCAGGACTAGCGGGGGCGCTCTACGAGCAGTACTTC. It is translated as CASSLAGLAGALYEQYF.

CDR3 region: CASSDPAGGRSYNEQFF. The CDR3 DNA follows: TGCGCCAGCAGTGACCCGGCCGGGGGGCGCTCCTACAATGAGCAGTTCTTC. This chain links TRBV10-2 with TRBJ2-1; TRBD2 might be the D (7 bases). The length of the CDR3 is 17 residues. Looked up from germline, CDR1 is WSHSY and CDR2 is SAAADI. V was shortened by 3 bases and J by 0 bases, with 15 bases between the two germline ends.

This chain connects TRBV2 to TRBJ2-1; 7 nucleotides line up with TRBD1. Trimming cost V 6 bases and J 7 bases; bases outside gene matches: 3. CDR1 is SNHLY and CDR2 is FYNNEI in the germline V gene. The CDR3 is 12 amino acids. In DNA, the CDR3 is TGTGCCAGCAGCCCGACAGGGAATGAGCAGTTCTTC. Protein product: CASSPTGNEQFF.

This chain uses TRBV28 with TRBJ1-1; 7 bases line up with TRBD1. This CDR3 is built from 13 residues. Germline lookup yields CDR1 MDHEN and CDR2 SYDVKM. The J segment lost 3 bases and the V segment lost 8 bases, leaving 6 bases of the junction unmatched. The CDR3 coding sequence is TGTGCCAGCGTCGGAGGGGGCTACACTGAAGCTTTCTTT. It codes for CASVGGGYTEAFF.

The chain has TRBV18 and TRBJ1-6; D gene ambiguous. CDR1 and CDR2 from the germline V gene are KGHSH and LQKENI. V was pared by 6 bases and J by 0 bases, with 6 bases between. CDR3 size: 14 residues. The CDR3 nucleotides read TGTGCCAGCTCGGCCAGCTCCTATAATTCACCCCTCCACTTT. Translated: CASSASSYNSPLHF.

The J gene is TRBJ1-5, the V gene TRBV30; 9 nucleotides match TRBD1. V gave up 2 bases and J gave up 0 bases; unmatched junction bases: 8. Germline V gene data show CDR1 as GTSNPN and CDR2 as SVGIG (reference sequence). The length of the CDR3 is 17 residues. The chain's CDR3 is CAWSYRGPLYSNQPQHF. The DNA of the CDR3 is TGTGCCTGGAGTTACAGGGGGCCCCTATATAGCAATCAGCCCCAGCATTTT. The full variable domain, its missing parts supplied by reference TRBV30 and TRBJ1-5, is SQTIHQWPATLVQPVGSPLSLECTVEGTSNPNLYWYRQAAGRGLQLLFYSVGIGQISSEVPQNLSASRPQDRQFILSSKKLLLSDSGFYLCAWSYRGPLYSNQPQHFGDGTRLSIL.

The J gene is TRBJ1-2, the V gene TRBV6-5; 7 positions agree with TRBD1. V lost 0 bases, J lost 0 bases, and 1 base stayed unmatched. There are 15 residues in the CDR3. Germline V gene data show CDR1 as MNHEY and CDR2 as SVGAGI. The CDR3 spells CASSYSGGSNYGYTF. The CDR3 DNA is TGTGCCAGCAGTTACTCAGGGGGCTCTAACTATGGCTACACCTTC.

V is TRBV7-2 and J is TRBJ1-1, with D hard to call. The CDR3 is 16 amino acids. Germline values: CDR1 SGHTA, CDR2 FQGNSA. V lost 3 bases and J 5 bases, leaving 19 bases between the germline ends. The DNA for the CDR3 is TGTGCCAGCAGCTTTGATTGGGTCGCCTCGGGTACTGAAGCTTTCTTT. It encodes CASSFDWVASGTEAFF.